This entry lists 13 T cell receptor beta chains sequenced from one sample in a study of CD8 T cell repertoires and HIV-1 epitope variants. Their recognized antigens are unknown. TCRdb's table, derived via immunoSEQ multiplex PCR, lists solely in-frame clones and lacks some. The table has 2,000 or so clones, roughly 72% seen once. Sequences were obtained from cultured CD8+ T cells derived from PBMCs. The receptors originated from a male donor with HIV.

This chain connects TRBV19 to TRBJ2-3; TRBD1 matches 10 bases. V gave up 5 bases and J gave up 6 bases; unmatched junction bases: 5. This CDR3 contains 14 residues. Germline CDR1 is LNHDA and CDR2 is SQIVND (reference sequence). The CDR3 nucleotides read TGTGCCAGTAGTCCCGGGACAGGGGATGATACGCAGTATTTT. Residues: CASSPGTGDDTQYF.

The CDR3 nucleotides are TGTGCCAGCAGTTACTTCAAGCAGGGCTACGAGCAGTACTTC. It specifies CASSYFKQGYEQYF. The V and J genes are TRBV6-5 and TRBJ2-7; possibly TRBD1 for D (5 bases). This CDR3 has 14 amino acids. Germline lookup yields CDR1 MNHEY and CDR2 SVGAGI. Trimming removed 1 base from V and 3 bases from J, with 10 bases in between.

The chain recombines TRBV7-2 with TRBJ2-1; D uncertain. Germline V gives CDR1 SGHTA, CDR2 FQGNSA. V lost 5 bases to trimming and J lost 9 bases, with 14 bases between them. This CDR3 region has 13 residues. The CDR3 bases are TGTGCCAGCAGCGCCTTCTCTTCCGGTGAGCAGTTCTTC. Amino acid sequence: CASSAFSSGEQFF.

This clone appeared a few times. V gene TRBV11-3 combines with J gene TRBJ2-3; weak D call: TRBD2 (5 bases). V was trimmed by 5 bases and J by 5 bases, leaving 17 bases between them. The CDR3 consists of 15 residues. Germline values: CDR1 SGHNT, CDR2 YENEEA. CDR3 nucleotide sequence: TGTGCCAGCAGCCGAAGAGAGGGAGTGGGAGATACGCAGTATTTT. This sequence encodes CASSRREGVGDTQYF.

The rearrangement links TRBV9 to TRBJ2-3; maybe TRBD1 (6 bases). The germline V and J ends were trimmed by 6 bases and 0 bases, with 11 bases remaining between them. The CDR3 extends over 14 amino acids. Germline-derived CDR1 and CDR2 are SGDLS and YYNGEE. CDR3 loop: CASKSTGSTDTQYF. As DNA, the CDR3 is TGTGCCAGCAAGAGTACAGGGAGCACAGATACGCAGTATTTT.

The J gene is TRBJ2-5, the V gene TRBV6-5; 8 bases are a match to TRBD1. The CDR3 loop spans 14 amino acids. The germline gives CDR1 MNHEY, CDR2 SVGAGI. The V segment lost 4 bases and the J segment 3 bases; nucleotides outside the gene matches: 4. In nucleotides, the CDR3 is TGTGCCAGCAGTTCCGAGGACAGGGAAGAGACCCAGTACTTC. It is translated as CASSSEDREETQYF.

This clone appeared a few times. The CDR3 loop is CSVAATEAFF. The DNA of the CDR3 is TGCAGCGTTGCCGCCACTGAAGCTTTCTTT. The chain joins TRBV29-1 to TRBJ1-1; no definite D call. CDR1 is SQVTM and CDR2 is ANQGSEA in the germline V gene. V gave up 4 bases and J gave up 4 bases, with 4 bases separating them. The CDR3 is made up of 10 amino acids.

This chain connects TRBV11-1 to TRBJ2-7; either TRBD1 or TRBD2 may fit D (6 bases each). The CDR3 has 13 amino acids. Germline lookup yields CDR1 SGHAT and CDR2 FQDESV (reference sequence). Trimming cost V 1 base and J 8 bases, with 12 bases left between them. In DNA form, the CDR3 reads TGTGCCAGCAGCTTAGAGATCCGGGGGCAGCAGTACTTC. Translating it yields CASSLEIRGQQYF.

This rearrangement joins TRBV5-6 to TRBJ2-7; D gene ambiguous. Germline lookup yields CDR1 SGHDT and CDR2 YYEEEE. Trimming left V 3 bases short and J 4 bases short, with 11 bases between. The CDR3 contains 13 residues. This CDR3 is CASSSLHLYEQYF. The CDR3 DNA reads TGTGCCAGCAGCTCGTTACATCTATACGAGCAGTACTTC.

Only a few counts were recorded for this clone. The chain links TRBV28 to TRBJ2-1; 10 bases align to TRBD1. Germline values: CDR1 MDHEN, CDR2 SYDVKM. V dropped 3 bases and J dropped 8; count of bases not matched to a gene: 4. CDR3 size: 14 residues. CDR3 sequence reads: CASSLGQGLDEQFF. Here the CDR3 DNA reads TGTGCCAGCAGTTTGGGACAGGGGTTGGATGAGCAGTTCTTC.

This chain uses TRBV19 with TRBJ2-7; D is perhaps TRBD1 (6 bases). The CDR3 has 15 amino acids. Trimming pared 6 bases from V and 3 bases from J, leaving 18 bases between. The germline V gene encodes CDR1 LNHDA and CDR2 SQIVND (reference sequence). The CDR3 nucleotides read TGTGCCAGTAGCGTGACAGGTCACGGAGGCTACGAGCAGTACTTC. It translates to CASSVTGHGGYEQYF.

This chain connects TRBV23-1 to TRBJ1-2; the D gene is possibly TRBD1 (5 bases). TRBV23-1 is filed as an ORF, its function uncertain. Trimming left V 4 bases short and J 4 bases short, with 16 bases between. This CDR3 is built from 15 residues. CDR3 protein: CASSRPDLGPYGYTF. Written as DNA, the CDR3 is TGCGCCAGCAGTCGGCCGGACCTGGGGCCCTATGGCTACACCTTC.

The chain employs TRBV25-1 and TRBJ1-2; the D is unclear. V was trimmed by 8 bases and J by 0 bases, leaving 19 bases between them. Germline CDR1 and CDR2: MGHDK and SYGVNS. The CDR3 has 16 amino acids. CDR3 nucleotides: TGTGCCAGCGGAGGTGAGGACCGATCCTCTAACTATGGCTACACCTTC. Its protein product is CASGGEDRSSNYGYTF.